The rows below give T cell receptor beta chains drawn from one sample of a study of CD8 T cells in ankylosing spondylitis. TCRdb reprocessed the 5' RACE reads with MiXCR, giving one entry per CDR3 protein. The table has just under 550,000 distinct CDR3 sequences, 12% seen once. Specimen: blood, either unsorted or a sorted T cell fraction (not recorded which). The receptors come from a male donor with ankylosing spondylitis. Both conserved end residues are part of each CDR3. A D gene is named only where the DNA matches it firmly. The size entry is marked missing in some rows and otherwise reads once, few, many or a size class.

v_call: TRBV7-8
d_call: NA
j_call: TRBJ1-4
clone_size: few
cdr3_nt: TGTGCCAGCAGCTTAGGAAGGACTAATGAAAAACTGTTTTTT
cdr3_aa: CASSLGRTNEKLFF

v_call: TRBV7-9
d_call: TRBD2
j_call: TRBJ2-1
clone_size: few
cdr3_nt: TGTGCCAGCAGCTTAGCTGCGGGAGGGCCCGCCAATGAGCAGTTCTTC
cdr3_aa: CASSLAAGGPANEQFF

v_call: TRBV3-1
d_call: TRBD2
j_call: TRBJ2-1
clone_size: many
cdr3_nt: TGTGCCACTCAGGATGCTAGCGGGAGAGGCAATGAGCAGTTCTTC
cdr3_aa: CATQDASGRGNEQFF

v_call: TRBV12-3/TRBV12-4
d_call: NA
j_call: TRBJ2-3
clone_size: few
cdr3_nt: TGTGCCAGCCGCCGGGCCCAAGATACGCAGTATTTT
cdr3_aa: CASRRAQDTQYF

v_call: TRBV5-1
d_call: TRBD2
j_call: TRBJ2-7
clone_size: many
cdr3_nt: TGCGCCAGCAGCGGAAGGACTAGCGGGATCTACGAGCAGTACTTC
cdr3_aa: CASSGRTSGIYEQYF

v_call: TRBV30
d_call: TRBD1
j_call: TRBJ2-1
clone_size: few
cdr3_nt: TGTGCCTGGAGTGTGGGACAGGGGACTACTGAACAGTTCTTC
cdr3_aa: CAWSVGQGTTEQFF

v_call: TRBV29-1
d_call: TRBD2
j_call: TRBJ2-7
clone_size: NA
cdr3_nt: TGCAGCGTTGAAGATAATAGCGGGACCTACGAGCAGTACTTC
cdr3_aa: CSVEDNSGTYEQYF

v_call: TRBV29-1
d_call: TRBD2
j_call: TRBJ2-3
clone_size: many
cdr3_nt: TGCAGCGTTGAAGATATTGGTCGGGAGGGCCATTATACGCAGTATTTT
cdr3_aa: CSVEDIGREGHYTQYF

v_call: TRBV5-1
d_call: TRBD2
j_call: TRBJ2-7
clone_size: few
cdr3_nt: TGCGCCAGCAGCTCCAGGGTTGGGACTAGCGGGACTTACGAGCAGTACTTC
cdr3_aa: CASSSRVGTSGTYEQYF

v_call: TRBV5-1
d_call: TRBD2
j_call: TRBJ2-1
clone_size: NA
cdr3_nt: TGCGCCAGCAGCTTGGTCGGGACTAGCGGGCTCCCGAGCTCCTACAATGAGCAGTTCTTC
cdr3_aa: CASSLVGTSGLPSSYNEQFF

v_call: TRBV11-2
d_call: TRBD2
j_call: TRBJ2-1
clone_size: NA
cdr3_nt: TGTGCCAGCAGCCCACGGGGACTAGCGGGGGGCAATGAGCAGTTCTTC
cdr3_aa: CASSPRGLAGGNEQFF

v_call: TRBV12-3/TRBV12-4
d_call: NA
j_call: TRBJ1-4
clone_size: NA
cdr3_nt: TGTGCCAGCAGTTTAGGGGACATAGGAAATGAAAAACTGTTTTTT
cdr3_aa: CASSLGDIGNEKLFF

v_call: TRBV11-3
d_call: NA
j_call: TRBJ1-3
clone_size: many
cdr3_nt: TGTGCCAGCAGCTCTGCGCCTACAAGGAACACCATATATTTT
cdr3_aa: CASSSAPTRNTIYF

v_call: TRBV20-1
d_call: NA
j_call: TRBJ1-2
clone_size: NA
cdr3_nt: TGCAGTGCTAGAGACCCGGACAGAAACTATGGCTACACCTTC
cdr3_aa: CSARDPDRNYGYTF

v_call: TRBV9
d_call: NA
j_call: TRBJ2-1
clone_size: NA
cdr3_nt: TGTGCCAGCAGCGCAAATTACAATGAGCAGTTCTTC
cdr3_aa: CASSANYNEQFF

v_call: TRBV6-5
d_call: TRBD2
j_call: TRBJ2-1
clone_size: few
cdr3_nt: TGTGCCAGCAGTTACCCTAAAGCGGGAGTCGCCTACAATGAGCAGTTCTTC
cdr3_aa: CASSYPKAGVAYNEQFF

v_call: TRBV6-2/TRBV6-3
d_call: NA
j_call: TRBJ2-1
clone_size: NA
cdr3_nt: TGTGCCAGCAGTTACTCGAAACAACGAGGGATCGACAATGAGCAGTTCTTC
cdr3_aa: CASSYSKQRGIDNEQFF

v_call: TRBV19
d_call: TRBD1
j_call: TRBJ1-5
clone_size: few
cdr3_nt: TGTGCCAGTAGAGGACAGGGGGGCAATCAGCCCCAGCATTTT
cdr3_aa: CASRGQGGNQPQHF

v_call: TRBV24-1
d_call: NA
j_call: TRBJ2-1
clone_size: NA
cdr3_nt: TGTGCCACCAGTGATCAGAAGGTGATAAGCTCCTACAATGAGCAGTTCTTC
cdr3_aa: CATSDQKVISSYNEQFF

v_call: TRBV2
d_call: TRBD2
j_call: TRBJ2-3
clone_size: NA
cdr3_nt: TGTGCCAGCAGAGGGGGGACTAGCGGGACCACAGATACGCAGTATTTT
cdr3_aa: CASRGGTSGTTDTQYF

v_call: TRBV5-1
d_call: NA
j_call: TRBJ2-7
clone_size: NA
cdr3_nt: TGCGCCAGCAGCTTGTTCGGGATGAGCTCCTACGAGCAGTACTTC
cdr3_aa: CASSLFGMSSYEQYF

v_call: TRBV29-1
d_call: NA
j_call: TRBJ2-1
clone_size: NA
cdr3_nt: TGCAGCGTTGACACTAGGAGAAACGAGCAGTTCTTC
cdr3_aa: CSVDTRRNEQFF